This T cell receptor beta chain was retrieved from a study of blood T cell repertoires in COVID-19. Overall study: The analysed material was cDNA or gDNA that came from T cells, B-cell-depleted T cells, or PBMCs.

Original methodology: Counts of nucleated cells, estimated from reference gene primer amplification, were obtained. Only in-frame clones appear in the TCRdb table, and some are missing; sequencing was by immunoSEQ multiplex PCR. V and J calls and clone size are copied from that table; D and trimming were computed from the DNA. This table holds roughly 250,000 clones, approximately 88% found once. V was cut by 4 bases and J by 11 bases, with 17 bases left in between. The CDR3 loop spans 13 amino acids. Germline V lookup: CDR1 MGHRA, CDR2 YSYEKL. Sample: PBMCs or T cells enriched from blood (not recorded which). The sequence was collected from a woman in her 40s with acute COVID-19. The gene calls are TRBV4-1 and TRBJ1-1; D gene uncertain. CDR3 coding DNA: TGCGCCAGCAGCCCAAGAAGCCCCTCGTCGGCTTTCTTT. Its translation is CASSPRSPSSAFF.